These 8 T cell receptor beta chains share one sample of origin, sequenced in a study of Graves' ophthalmopathy and Graves' hyperthyroidism. Amplified material comprised TCR beta CDR3 regions derived from RNA transcripts. The workflow started with a first-round RT-PCR run with HTBI primers and then moved on to a second-round multiplex PCR. MiXCR, run by TCRdb on the multiplex PCR reads, gives a single entry per CDR3 protein. The table lists hundreds of thousands of distinct CDR3 sequences, 20% to 25% of them singletons. Sequenced material: peripheral blood. These receptors were obtained from a young woman with stable Graves' hyperthyroidism.

In its sample, this clonotype was seen once. The chain joins TRBV15 to TRBJ1-1, with no clear D. This CDR3 has 14 amino acids. Germline CDR1 reads LNHNV; CDR2 reads YYDKDF (reference sequence). Deletions cut 1 base from V and 0 bases from J, with 6 bases between. CDR3 DNA: TGTGCCACCAGCAGAGTACAAATGAACACTGAAGCTTTCTTT. Translating gives CATSRVQMNTEAFF.

In its sample, this clonotype was seen many times. V is TRBV6-1 and J is TRBJ2-7; tentatively, D is TRBD1 (5 bases). The CDR3 runs 13 residues. V lost 7 bases and J 1 base, leaving 11 bases between the germline ends. In germline, CDR1 is MNHNS, CDR2 SASEGT. The CDR3 is CASTGAGSYEQYF. The CDR3 DNA is TGTGCCAGCACTGGGGCTGGGTCCTACGAGCAGTACTTC.

This clonotype was detected many times. This chain links TRBV11-2 with TRBJ2-6, with 7 bases aligning to TRBD2. With 4 bases clipped from V and 1 base from J, the junction kept 10 bases outside the gene matches. Per the germline V gene, CDR1 is SGHAT and CDR2 is FQNNGV. The CDR3 is made up of 18 amino acids. CDR3 DNA sequence: TGTGCCAGCAGCTATCTAAGCGGGACCGCTTCTGGGGCCAACGTCCTGACTTTC. Translated: CASSYLSGTASGANVLTF.

This clonotype was observed many times. The V call is TRBV29-1, the J call TRBJ1-1, with D possibly matching TRBD1 (5 bases). The CDR3 is made up of 13 amino acids. V was cut by 7 bases and J by 0 bases, with 12 bases left in between. Per the germline V gene, CDR1 is SQVTM and CDR2 is ANQGSEA. CDR3: CSAGDRMNTEAFF. CDR3 nucleotide sequence: TGCAGCGCCGGGGACCGAATGAACACTGAAGCTTTCTTT. The complete variable domain, with remaining parts taken from reference TRBV29-1 and TRBJ1-1, reads SAVISQKPSRDICQRGTSLTIQCQVDSQVTMMFWYRQQPGQSLTLIATANQGSEATYESGFVIDKFPISRPNLTFSTLTVSNMSPEDSSIYLCSAGDRMNTEAFFGQGTRLTVV.

The chain combines TRBV11-1 with TRBJ2-2, with 7 bases lining up with TRBD2. The ends lost 7 bases at V and 4 bases at J; junction bases unmatched: 9. CDR3 length: 15 residues. Germline CDR1 reads SGHAT; CDR2 reads FQDESV (reference sequence). CDR3 sequence reads: CASMPGGGSTGELFF. The CDR3 DNA is TGTGCCAGCATGCCGGGAGGCGGGAGCACCGGGGAGCTGTTTTTT.

This chain joins TRBV2 and TRBJ1-1; D remains unclear. Germline lookup yields CDR1 SNHLY and CDR2 FYNNEI. V dropped 3 bases and J dropped 11 bases, with 13 bases sitting between them. This CDR3 comprises 12 residues. The CDR3 region is CASSEERREAFF. CDR3 DNA sequence: TGTGCCAGCAGTGAGGAAAGGCGGGAGGCTTTCTTT.

CDR3 residues: CAIRGDGYTF. CDR3 nucleotides: TGTGCCATCAGGGGAGATGGCTACACCTTC. V usage is TRBV12-3 or TRBV12-4 and J usage is TRBJ1-2, with D perhaps TRBD1 (6 bases). This CDR3 spans 10 amino acids. Between the trimmed V and J ends, which lost 10 bases and 6 bases, there was a span of 9 bases.

This clonotype was detected many times. The V gene is TRBV7-2, the J gene TRBJ2-2; perhaps TRBD2 as D (6 bases). This CDR3 is 14 amino acids long. CDR1 is SGHTA, CDR2 FQGNSA, per germline. With 1 base removed from V and 7 bases from J, the gap between germline ends came to 10 bases. The CDR3 DNA sequence: TGTGCCAGCAGCTTAGACTTCGGGGGCGGGGAGCTGTTTTTT. This translates into CASSLDFGGGELFF.